These T cell receptor beta chains were read from a single sample in a study of blood T cell repertoires in COVID-19. The method was immunoSEQ multiplex PCR; TCRdb's version includes in-frame clones alone and lacks a portion of them. Of 60,000 to 85,000 clones in the sample, approximately 74% were seen once. The sample taken for sequencing was peripheral blood. The receptors here all came from a human donor with acute or convalescent COVID-19. The donor label of this sample is uncertain. Both conserved end residues are part of each CDR3. The order of the fields is V gene, D gene, clone size, CDR3 length, J gene, CDR3 protein, CDR3 DNA. D genes are given only for firm matches. Some rows mark clone size as missing; the rest say once, few, many or name a class of expanded clone.

V: TRBV13
D: TRBD1
size: NA
length: 15
J: TRBJ2-7
CDR3: CASSLGETGVYEQYF
DNA: TGTGCCAGCAGCTTAGGTGAGACAGGGGTCTACGAGCAGTACTTC

V: TRBV28
D: TRBD1
size: NA
length: 14
J: TRBJ1-2
CDR3: CASRFSDREYGYTF
DNA: TGTGCCAGCAGGTTTTCGGACAGGGAGTATGGCTACACCTTC

V: TRBV7-2
D: TRBD1
size: few
length: 14
J: TRBJ1-5
CDR3: CASSLGGQSQPQHF
DNA: TGTGCCAGCAGCTTAGGGGGACAGTCACAGCCCCAGCATTTT

V: TRBV6-6
D: TRBD1
size: NA
length: 14
J: TRBJ1-2
CDR3: CATHGDSYVHGYTF
DNA: TGTGCCACCCACGGGGACAGTTATGTGCATGGCTACACCTTC

V: TRBV5-1
D: TRBD2
size: NA
length: 17
J: TRBJ2-3
CDR3: CASSAGTSGGSTDTQYF
DNA: TGCGCCAGCAGCGCCGGGACTAGCGGGGGGAGCACAGATACGCAGTATTTT

V: TRBV7-2
D: TRBD2
size: once
length: 14
J: TRBJ2-1
CDR3: CASSLDSRGDEQFF
DNA: TGTGCCAGCAGCTTAGATAGTCGGGGGGATGAGCAGTTCTTC

V: TRBV7-7
D: NA
size: NA
length: 15
J: TRBJ1-2
CDR3: CASSPSLRTDYGYTF
DNA: TGTGCTAGCAGCCCCAGTCTTAGGACAGACTATGGCTACACCTTC

V: TRBV5-1
D: TRBD1
size: NA
length: 14
J: TRBJ1-1
CDR3: CASSLGRGRTEAFF
DNA: TGCGCCAGCAGCTTGGGGAGGGGGCGGACTGAAGCTTTCTTT

V: TRBV30
D: NA
size: NA
length: 11
J: TRBJ2-5
CDR3: CARTEVGTQYF
DNA: TGTGCCCGAACAGAAGTGGGGACCCAGTACTTC

V: TRBV4-2
D: TRBD2
size: NA
length: 17
J: TRBJ2-6
CDR3: CASSLASGNSGANVLTF
DNA: TGTGCCAGCAGCCTAGCTAGCGGAAACTCTGGGGCCAACGTCCTGACTTTC

V: TRBV7-2
D: TRBD2
size: NA
length: 16
J: TRBJ2-5
CDR3: CASSLWGEGLGETQYF
DNA: TGTGCCAGCAGCTTATGGGGGGAAGGACTAGGGGAGACCCAGTACTTC

V: TRBV5-4
D: NA
size: NA
length: 15
J: TRBJ2-3
CDR3: CASSLARSSTDTQYF
DNA: TGTGCCAGCAGCTTGGCGCGATCTAGCACAGATACGCAGTATTTT

V: TRBV5-6
D: NA
size: NA
length: 13
J: TRBJ1-2
CDR3: CASSLSRERGYTF
DNA: TGTGCCAGCAGCTTATCGCGGGAGAGAGGCTACACCTTC

V: TRBV18
D: NA
size: NA
length: 14
J: TRBJ1-1
CDR3: CASSQSFSGTEAFF
DNA: TGTGCCAGCTCCCAAAGCTTCTCGGGGACTGAAGCTTTCTTT

V: TRBV5-8
D: NA
size: NA
length: 16
J: TRBJ2-2
CDR3: CASSLTGHSYTGELFF
DNA: TGTGCCAGCAGCTTGACAGGCCACAGCTACACCGGGGAGCTGTTTTTT

V: TRBV19
D: NA
size: NA
length: 15
J: TRBJ2-5
CDR3: CASKVAARRQETQYF
DNA: TGTGCCAGTAAAGTAGCGGCACGGCGACAAGAGACCCAGTACTTC

V: TRBV7-7
D: TRBD2
size: NA
length: 16
J: TRBJ2-7
CDR3: CASSPEGPAGGNEQYF
DNA: TGTGCCAGCAGCCCGGAGGGTCCAGCGGGAGGGAACGAGCAGTACTTC

V: TRBV5-1
D: TRBD1
size: once
length: 15
J: TRBJ1-3
CDR3: CASSLAGGSGNTIYF
DNA: TGCGCCAGCAGCTTGGCAGGGGGCTCTGGAAACACCATATATTTT

V: TRBV5-6
D: TRBD1
size: NA
length: 13
J: TRBJ1-2
CDR3: CASNLYRGKGYTF
DNA: TGTGCCAGCAACCTATACAGGGGGAAAGGCTACACCTTC

V: TRBV6-2/TRBV6-3
D: NA
size: NA
length: 16
J: TRBJ1-2
CDR3: CASSYSGREYDYGYTF
DNA: TGTGCCAGCAGTTACTCGGGTAGGGAGTACGACTATGGCTACACCTTC

V: TRBV7-9
D: NA
size: NA
length: 16
J: TRBJ1-6
CDR3: CASSLAQAGDNSPLHF
DNA: TGTGCCAGCAGCTTAGCGCAGGCAGGGGATAATTCACCCCTCCACTTT